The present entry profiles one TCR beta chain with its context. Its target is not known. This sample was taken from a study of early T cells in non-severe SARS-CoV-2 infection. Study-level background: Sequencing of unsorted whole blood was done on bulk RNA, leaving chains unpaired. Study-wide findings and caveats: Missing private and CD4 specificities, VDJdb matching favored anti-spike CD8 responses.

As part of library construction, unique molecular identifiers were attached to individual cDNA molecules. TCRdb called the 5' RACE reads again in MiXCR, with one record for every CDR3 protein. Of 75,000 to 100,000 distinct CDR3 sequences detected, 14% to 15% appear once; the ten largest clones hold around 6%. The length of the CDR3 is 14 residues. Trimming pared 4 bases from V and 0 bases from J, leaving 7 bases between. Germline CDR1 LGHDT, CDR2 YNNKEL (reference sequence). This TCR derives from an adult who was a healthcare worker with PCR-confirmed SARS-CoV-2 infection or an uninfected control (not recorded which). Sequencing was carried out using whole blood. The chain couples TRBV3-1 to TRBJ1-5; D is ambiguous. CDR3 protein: CASSPRGSNQPQHF. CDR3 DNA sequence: TGTGCCAGCAGCCCCCGAGGTAGCAATCAGCCCCAGCATTTT.